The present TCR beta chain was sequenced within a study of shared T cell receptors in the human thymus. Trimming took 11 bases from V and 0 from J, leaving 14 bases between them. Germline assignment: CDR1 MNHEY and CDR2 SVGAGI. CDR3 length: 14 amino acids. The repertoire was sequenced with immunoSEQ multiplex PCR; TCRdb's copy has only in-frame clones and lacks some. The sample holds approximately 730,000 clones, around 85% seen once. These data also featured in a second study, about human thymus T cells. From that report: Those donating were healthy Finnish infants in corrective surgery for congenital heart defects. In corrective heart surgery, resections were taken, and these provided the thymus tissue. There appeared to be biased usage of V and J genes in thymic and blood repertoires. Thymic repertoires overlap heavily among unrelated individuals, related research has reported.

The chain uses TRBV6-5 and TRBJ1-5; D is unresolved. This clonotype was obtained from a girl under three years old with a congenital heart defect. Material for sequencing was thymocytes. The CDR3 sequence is CAARSRFSNQPQHF. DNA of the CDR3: TGTGCCGCCCGCAGCAGGTTTAGCAATCAGCCCCAGCATTTT.